The clone carrying this T cell receptor beta chain was picked up many times. As yet, its antigen is unknown. Cells sorted as Tregs were CD4+, CD25+ and CD127-/low. General study results and limits: Tumor-infiltrating Treg TCR alpha and beta sequences overlapped most with tumor naive CD4+ T cells, then blood naive. Tumor memory CD4+ T cell TCR gene usage clustered with blood and lymph node memory CD4+ cells and lymph node naive CD4+ cells.

Full-length variable regions came from constant-region reverse primers plus semi-nested Nested Universal Primer A PCR. From the 5' RACE reads, TCRdb called clonotypes with MiXCR, one entry per CDR3 protein. Altogether some 44,000 distinct CDR3 sequences are present, approximately 22% being singletons, with the ten largest covering 4%. The sample taken for sequencing was Tregs sorted from blood. This clonotype was sampled from a female donor with breast cancer.

The CDR3 region has the DNA TGTGCCAGCAGCCCACCAAGTGGGACAGATAACACAGATACGCAGTATTTT. Its translation is CASSPPSGTDNTDTQYF. The rearrangement links TRBV7-9 to TRBJ2-3, with TRBD1 matching over 7 bases. The germline CDR1 and CDR2 sequences are SEHNR and FQNEAQ (reference sequence). This CDR3 has 17 residues. Trimming at V came to 5 bases and at J to 2 bases, leaving 13 bases not matched to a gene.